This T cell receptor beta chain was identified during a study of OX40 agonist ivuxolimab in advanced cancers. Study-level background: Ivuxolimab, an agonistic anti-OX40 (CD134) antibody, was given to patients. Partial responses were recorded for three patients, including one with hepatocellular carcinoma and two with cutaneous melanoma. Overall study results and limits: Expanded peripheral T cell antigen specificity was not determined. Relative to CD4+ cells, CD8+ T cells on average had more expanded clones.

Repertoires were generated with immunoSEQ multiplex PCR, while TCRdb's copy carries only in-frame clones and drops some. The sample lists approximately 66,000 clones; about 85% were seen once. J gave up 3 bases and V 4 bases, and 11 bases lay outside the gene matches. The length of the CDR3 is 17 residues. Germline V lookup: CDR1 SGDLS, CDR2 YYNGEE. A single count supports this clone. What it recognizes is unknown. The TCR comes from an adult with an advanced solid tumor such as melanoma, head and neck, liver or kidney cancer. The chain has TRBV9 and TRBJ2-3; TRBD2 agrees at 10 bases. Here the sequenced sample was CD4+ or CD8+ T cells sorted from blood, taken in a trial of the OX40 agonist ivuxolimab. CDR3 protein: CASSPTGLAGVTDTQYF. The CDR3 DNA follows: TGTGCCAGCAGCCCCACCGGGCTAGCGGGAGTAACAGATACGCAGTATTTT. Using reference TRBV9 and TRBJ2-3 for the parts outside the CDR3, the full variable domain is DSGVTQTPKHLITATGQRVTLRCSPRSGDLSVYWYQQSLDQGLQFLIQYYNGEERAKGNILERFSAQQFPDLHSELNLSSLELGDSALYFCASSPTGLAGVTDTQYFGPGTRLTVL.